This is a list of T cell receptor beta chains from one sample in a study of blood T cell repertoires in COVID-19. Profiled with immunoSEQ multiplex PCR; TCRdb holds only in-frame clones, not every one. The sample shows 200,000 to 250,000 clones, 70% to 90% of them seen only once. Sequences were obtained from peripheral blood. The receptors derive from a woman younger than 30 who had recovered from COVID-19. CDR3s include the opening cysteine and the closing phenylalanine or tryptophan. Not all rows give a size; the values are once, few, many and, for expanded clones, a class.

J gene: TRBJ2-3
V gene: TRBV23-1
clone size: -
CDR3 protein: CASSLREGPRVTDTQYF

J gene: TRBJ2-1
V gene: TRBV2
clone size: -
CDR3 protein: CASLAGETLYNEQFF

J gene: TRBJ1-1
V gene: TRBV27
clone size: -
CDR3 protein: CASSFWGGTEAFF

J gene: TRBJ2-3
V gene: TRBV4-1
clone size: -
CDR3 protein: CASSSPTSGSAPSTDTQYF

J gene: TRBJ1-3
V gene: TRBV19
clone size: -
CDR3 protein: CASHRRNSGNTIYF

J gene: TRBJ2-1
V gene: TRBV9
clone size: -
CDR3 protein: CASSVVGSSNNEQFF

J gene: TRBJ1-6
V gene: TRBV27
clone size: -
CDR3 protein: CASRRGRGQVYNSPLHF

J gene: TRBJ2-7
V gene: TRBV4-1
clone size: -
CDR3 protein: CASSQWGQGAKEQYF

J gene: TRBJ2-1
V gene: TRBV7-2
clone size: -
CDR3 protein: CASSLAEFSYNEQFF

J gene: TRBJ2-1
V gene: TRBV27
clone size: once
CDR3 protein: CASKYRGTNEQFF

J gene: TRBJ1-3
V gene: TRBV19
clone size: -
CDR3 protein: CATVEAVSGNTIYF

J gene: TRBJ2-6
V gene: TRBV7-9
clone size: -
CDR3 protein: CASSLEIRQASGANVLTF

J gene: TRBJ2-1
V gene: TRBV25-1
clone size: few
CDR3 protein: CASSEFKSREEFF

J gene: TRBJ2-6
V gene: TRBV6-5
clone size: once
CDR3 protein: CASRGGHSGANVLTF

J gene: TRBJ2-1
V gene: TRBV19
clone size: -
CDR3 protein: CASSIQVVSGRRGPFYNEQFF

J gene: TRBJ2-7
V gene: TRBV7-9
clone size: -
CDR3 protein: CASSFGQGNEQYF

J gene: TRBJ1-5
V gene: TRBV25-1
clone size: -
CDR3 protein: CASSGQNSNQPQHF

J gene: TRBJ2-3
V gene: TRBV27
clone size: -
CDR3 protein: CASSLSGGGRARDTQYF

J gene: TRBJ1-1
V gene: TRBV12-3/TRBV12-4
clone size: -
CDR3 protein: CASRRGGNTEAFF

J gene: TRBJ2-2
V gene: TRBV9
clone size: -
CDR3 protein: CASSPRRWNTGELFF

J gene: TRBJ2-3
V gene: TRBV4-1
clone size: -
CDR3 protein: CASSQETASTFRTDTQYF

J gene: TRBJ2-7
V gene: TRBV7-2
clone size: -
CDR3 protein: CASSPLQSPQYF

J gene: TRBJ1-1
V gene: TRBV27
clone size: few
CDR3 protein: CASSLSMNTEAFF

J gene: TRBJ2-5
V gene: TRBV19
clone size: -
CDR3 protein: CASSAGTTRWETQYF

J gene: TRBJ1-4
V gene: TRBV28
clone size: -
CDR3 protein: CATWTLGEKLFF

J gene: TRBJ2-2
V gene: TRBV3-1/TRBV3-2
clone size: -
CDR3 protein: CASSPTGIATGELFF

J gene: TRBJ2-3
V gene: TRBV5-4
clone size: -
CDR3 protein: CASSSGDTQYF

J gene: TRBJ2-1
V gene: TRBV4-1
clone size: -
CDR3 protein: CASSRQFVAGAPGGEQFF

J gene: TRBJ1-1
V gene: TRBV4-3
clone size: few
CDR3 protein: CASSQDWGADTEAFF

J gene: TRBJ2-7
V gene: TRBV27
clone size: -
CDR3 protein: CASSLTLGHYEQYF

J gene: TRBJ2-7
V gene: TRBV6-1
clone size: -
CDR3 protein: CASSEVGTTYEQYF

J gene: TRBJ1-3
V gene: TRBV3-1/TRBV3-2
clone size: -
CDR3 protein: CASSHRQGGNTIYF